The clone carrying this T cell receptor beta chain is medium-sized by share. BIOMED2 TRB-A/B primer pools were used in multiplex TRB PCR. TCRdb re-analysed the multiplex PCR reads in MiXCR, keeping a single row per CDR3 protein. The repertoire includes roughly 7,000 distinct CDR3 sequences, 30% to 35% of them detected once, and around 22% sits in the top ten. From blood, roughly 220-550 ng of genomic DNA served as TRB template. This entry comes from a study of T and B cells in COVID-19 patients. Study-wide context: COVID-19 patients gave peripheral blood either during active infection or after recovery.

The V gene's germline CDR1 is SGHVS and CDR2 FNYEAQ. The V gene lost 8 bases and the J gene lost 2 bases, with 3 bases spanning the gap. The CDR3 contains 11 residues. The clonotype was recovered from a human donor with active COVID-19. The chain employs TRBV7-6 and TRBJ2-2; D uncertain. Input material: blood. CDR3 bases: TGTGCCAGCGGCAACACCGGGGAGCTGTTTTTT. Translation gives CASGNTGELFF.